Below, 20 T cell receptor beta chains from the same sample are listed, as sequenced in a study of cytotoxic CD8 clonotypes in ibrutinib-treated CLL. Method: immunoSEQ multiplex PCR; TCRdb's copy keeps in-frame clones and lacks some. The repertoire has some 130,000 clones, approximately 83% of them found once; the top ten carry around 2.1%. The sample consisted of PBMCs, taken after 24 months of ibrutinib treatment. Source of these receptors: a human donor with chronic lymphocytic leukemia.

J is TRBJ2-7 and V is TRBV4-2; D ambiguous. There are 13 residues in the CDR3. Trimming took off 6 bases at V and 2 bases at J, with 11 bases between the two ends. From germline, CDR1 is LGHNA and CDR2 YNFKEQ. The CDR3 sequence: CASSSTVTYEQYF. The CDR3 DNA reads TGTGCCAGCAGTTCCACAGTGACCTACGAGCAGTACTTC.

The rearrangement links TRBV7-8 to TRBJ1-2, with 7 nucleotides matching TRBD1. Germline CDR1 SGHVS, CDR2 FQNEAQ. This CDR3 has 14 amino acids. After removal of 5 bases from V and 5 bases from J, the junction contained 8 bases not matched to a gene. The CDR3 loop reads CASSPPYRGYGYTF. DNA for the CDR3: TGTGCCAGCAGCCCACCCTACAGGGGTTATGGCTACACCTTC.

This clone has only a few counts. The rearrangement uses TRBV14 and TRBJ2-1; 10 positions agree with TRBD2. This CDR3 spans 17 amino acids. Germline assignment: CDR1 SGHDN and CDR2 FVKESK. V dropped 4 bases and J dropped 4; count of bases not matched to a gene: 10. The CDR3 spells CASSRRAGTSAYNEQFF. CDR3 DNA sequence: TGTGCCAGCAGCCGGCGAGCCGGGACTAGCGCTTACAATGAGCAGTTCTTC. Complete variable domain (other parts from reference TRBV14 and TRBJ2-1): EAGVTQFPSHSVIEKGQTVTLRCDPISGHDNLYWYRRVMGKEIKFLLHFVKESKQDESGMPNNRFLAERTGGTYSTLKVQPAELEDSGVYFCASSRRAGTSAYNEQFFGPGTRLTVL.

The DNA of the CDR3 is TGTGCCAGCAGAGGACAGGGCGTTAAGGGGACGCAGTATTTT. Its protein is CASRGQGVKGTQYF. The chain is built from TRBV16 and TRBJ2-3; 8 bases are shared with TRBD1. The CDR3 covers 14 residues. Unmatched junction bases numbered 11, after V lost 6 bases and J lost 9 bases. Germline V gene sequence: CDR1 KGHSY, CDR2 FQNENV.

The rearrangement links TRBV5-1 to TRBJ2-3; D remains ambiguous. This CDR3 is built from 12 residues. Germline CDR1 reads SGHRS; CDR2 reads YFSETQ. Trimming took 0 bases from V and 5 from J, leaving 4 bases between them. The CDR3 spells CASSLVLDTQYF. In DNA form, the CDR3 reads TGCGCCAGCAGCTTGGTATTAGATACGCAGTATTTT.

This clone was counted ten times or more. The CDR3 sequence is CASSLEEGFRSYEQYF. As DNA, the CDR3 is TGTGCCAGCAGCTTAGAAGAGGGATTCCGCTCCTACGAGCAGTACTTC. The V call is TRBV11-2, the J call TRBJ2-7, with D maybe TRBD2 (5 bases). The CDR3 consists of 16 residues. Germline CDR1 is SGHAT and CDR2 is FQNNGV. V gave up 0 bases and J gave up 0 bases, with 12 bases separating them.

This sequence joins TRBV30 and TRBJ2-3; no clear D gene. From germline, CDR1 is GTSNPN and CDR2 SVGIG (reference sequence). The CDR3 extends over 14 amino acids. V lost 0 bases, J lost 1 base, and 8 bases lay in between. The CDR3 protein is CAWSVHTGTDTQYF. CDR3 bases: TGTGCCTGGAGTGTACACACAGGCACAGATACGCAGTATTTT.

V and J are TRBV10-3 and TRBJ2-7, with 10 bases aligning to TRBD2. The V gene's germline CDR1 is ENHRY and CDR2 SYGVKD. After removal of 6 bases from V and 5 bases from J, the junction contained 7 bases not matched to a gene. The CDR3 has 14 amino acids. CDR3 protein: CAIRTASGGHEQYF. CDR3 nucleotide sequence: TGTGCCATCAGGACCGCTAGCGGGGGCCACGAGCAGTACTTC.

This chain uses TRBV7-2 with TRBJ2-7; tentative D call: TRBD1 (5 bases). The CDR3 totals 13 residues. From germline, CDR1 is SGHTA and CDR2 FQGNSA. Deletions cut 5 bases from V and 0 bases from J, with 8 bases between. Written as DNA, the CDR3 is TGTGCCAGCAGCCCGACAGCCTCCTACGAGCAGTACTTC. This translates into CASSPTASYEQYF.

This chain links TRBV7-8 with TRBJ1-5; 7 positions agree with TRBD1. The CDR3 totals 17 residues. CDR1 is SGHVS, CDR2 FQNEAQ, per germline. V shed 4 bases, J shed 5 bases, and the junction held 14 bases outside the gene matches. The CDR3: CASSSLEGPGGDQPQHF. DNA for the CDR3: TGTGCCAGCAGCTCCCTTGAGGGGCCAGGGGGTGATCAGCCCCAGCATTTT.

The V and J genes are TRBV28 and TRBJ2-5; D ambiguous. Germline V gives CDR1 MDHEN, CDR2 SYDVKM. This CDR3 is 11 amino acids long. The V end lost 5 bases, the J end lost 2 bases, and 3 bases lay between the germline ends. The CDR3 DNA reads TGTGCCAGCAGTAAACAAGAGACCCAGTACTTC. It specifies CASSKQETQYF.

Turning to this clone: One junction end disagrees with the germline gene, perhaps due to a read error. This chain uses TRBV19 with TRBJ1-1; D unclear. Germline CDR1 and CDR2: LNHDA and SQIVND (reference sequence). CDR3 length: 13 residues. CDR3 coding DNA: TGTGCCAGTAATATATCCCCGGACACTGAAGCTTTCTTT. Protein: CASNISPDTEAFF. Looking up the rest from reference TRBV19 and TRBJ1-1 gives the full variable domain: DGGITQSPKYLFRKEGQNVTLSCEQNLNHDAMYWYRQDPGQGLRLIYYSQIVNDFQKGDIAEGYSVSREKKESFPLTVTSAQKNPTAFYLCASNISPDTEAFFGQGTRLTVV.

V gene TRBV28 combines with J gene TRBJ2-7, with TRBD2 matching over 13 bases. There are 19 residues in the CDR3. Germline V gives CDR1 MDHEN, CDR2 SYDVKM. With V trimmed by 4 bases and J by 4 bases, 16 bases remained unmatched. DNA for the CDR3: TGTGCCAGCAGTTCCCTAGGTGGGACTAGCGGGGCCCCTCGGTACGAGCAGTACTTC. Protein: CASSSLGGTSGAPRYEQYF.

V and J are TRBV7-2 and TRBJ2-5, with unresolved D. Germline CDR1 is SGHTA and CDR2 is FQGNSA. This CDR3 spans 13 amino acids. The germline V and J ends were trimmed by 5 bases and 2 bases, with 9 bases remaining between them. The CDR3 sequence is CASSLGRQETQYF. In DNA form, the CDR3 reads TGTGCCAGCAGCCTCGGAAGGCAAGAGACCCAGTACTTC.

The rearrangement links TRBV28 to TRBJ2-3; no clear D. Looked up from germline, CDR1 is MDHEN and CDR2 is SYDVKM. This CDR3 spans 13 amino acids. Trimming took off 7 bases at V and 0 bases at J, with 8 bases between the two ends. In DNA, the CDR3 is TGTGCCAGCACCTCCGGGAGCACAGATACGCAGTATTTT. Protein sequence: CASTSGSTDTQYF.

The CDR3 bases are TGCGCCAGCAGCTCCGGGCGGGGGCGTAGCACTGAAGCTTTCTTT. Translation gives CASSSGRGRSTEAFF. The chain is built from TRBV10-1 and TRBJ1-1, with D possibly matching TRBD1 (6 bases). Trimming took off 6 bases at V and 4 bases at J, with 18 bases between the two ends. This CDR3 has 15 amino acids. Germline V gene data show CDR1 as WNHNN and CDR2 as SYGVQD (reference sequence).

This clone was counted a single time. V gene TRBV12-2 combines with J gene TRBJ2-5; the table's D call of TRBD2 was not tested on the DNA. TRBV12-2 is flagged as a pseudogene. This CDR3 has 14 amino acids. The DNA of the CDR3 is TGTGCAAGTCGCGCCAACGCGGGAGGGGAGACCCAGTACTTC. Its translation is CASRANAGGETQYF.

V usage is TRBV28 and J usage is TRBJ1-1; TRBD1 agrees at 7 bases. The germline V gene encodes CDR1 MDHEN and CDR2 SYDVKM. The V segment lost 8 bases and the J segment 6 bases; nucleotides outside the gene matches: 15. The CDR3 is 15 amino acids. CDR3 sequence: CASFGGSKGAAEAFF. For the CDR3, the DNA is TGTGCCAGCTTCGGGGGGAGTAAGGGGGCCGCTGAAGCTTTCTTT. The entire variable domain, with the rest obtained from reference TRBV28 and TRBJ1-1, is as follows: DVKVTQSSRYLVKRTGEKVFLECVQDMDHENMFWYRQDPGLGLRLIYFSYDVKMKEKGDIPEGYSVSREKKERFSLILESASTNQTSMYLCASFGGSKGAAEAFFGQGTRLTVV.

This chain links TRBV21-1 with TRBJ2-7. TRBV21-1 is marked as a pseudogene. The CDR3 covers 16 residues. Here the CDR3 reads CASSKVRTLMIYEQYF. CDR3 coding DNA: TGTGCCAGCAGCAAAGTGCGGACGCTAATGATCTACGAGCAGTACTTC.

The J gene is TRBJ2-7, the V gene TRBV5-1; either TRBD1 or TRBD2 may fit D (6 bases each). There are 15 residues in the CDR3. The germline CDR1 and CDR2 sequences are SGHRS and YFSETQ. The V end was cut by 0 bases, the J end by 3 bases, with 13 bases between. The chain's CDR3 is CASSLGSGGGYEQYF. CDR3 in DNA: TGCGCCAGCAGCTTGGGTTCCGGGGGCGGCTACGAGCAGTACTTC.